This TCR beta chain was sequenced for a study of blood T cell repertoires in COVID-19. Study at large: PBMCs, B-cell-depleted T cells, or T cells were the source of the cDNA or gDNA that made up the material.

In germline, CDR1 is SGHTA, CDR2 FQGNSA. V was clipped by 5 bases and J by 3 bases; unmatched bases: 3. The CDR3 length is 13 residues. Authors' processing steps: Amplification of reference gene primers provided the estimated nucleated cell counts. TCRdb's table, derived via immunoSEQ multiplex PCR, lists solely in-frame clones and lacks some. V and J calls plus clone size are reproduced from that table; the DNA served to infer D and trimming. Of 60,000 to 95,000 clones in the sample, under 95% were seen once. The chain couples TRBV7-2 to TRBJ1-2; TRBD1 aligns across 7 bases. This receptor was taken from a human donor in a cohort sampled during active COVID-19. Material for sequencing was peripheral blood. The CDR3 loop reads CASSEQGHYGYTF. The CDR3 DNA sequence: TGTGCCAGCAGCGAACAGGGGCACTATGGCTACACCTTC.